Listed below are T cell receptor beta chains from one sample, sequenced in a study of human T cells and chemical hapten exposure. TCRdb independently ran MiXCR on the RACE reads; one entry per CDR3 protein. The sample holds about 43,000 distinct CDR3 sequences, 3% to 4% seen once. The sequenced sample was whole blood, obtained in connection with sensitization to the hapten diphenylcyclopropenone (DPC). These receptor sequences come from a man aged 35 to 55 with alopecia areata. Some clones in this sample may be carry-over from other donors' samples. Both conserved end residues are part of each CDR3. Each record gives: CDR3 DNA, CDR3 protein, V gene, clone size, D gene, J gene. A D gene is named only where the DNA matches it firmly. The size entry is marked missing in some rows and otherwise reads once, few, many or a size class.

TGTGCCAGCAGCCAGGGACAGGGCCGAACAGATACGCAGTATTTT | CASSQGQGRTDTQYF | TRBV7-9 | many | TRBD1 | TRBJ2-3
TGTGCCAGCAGTCCCGCTGGAAACACCATATATTTT | CASSPAGNTIYF | TRBV6-6 | . | . | TRBJ1-3
TGCAGTGCTAGCGGGACCTTGCTGAGCACAGATACGCAGTATTTT | CSASGTLLSTDTQYF | TRBV20-1 | many | . | TRBJ2-3
TGTGCCAGCAGTTTATCCCACTACGAGCAGTACTTC | CASSLSHYEQYF | TRBV12-3/TRBV12-4 | medium-sized | . | TRBJ2-7
TGTGCTAGTGGTTTGGGGCCCCGAGTTGGAAGCACAGATACGCAGTATTTT | CASGLGPRVGSTDTQYF | TRBV12-5 | many | . | TRBJ2-3
TGTGCCACCAGTGATGCGACAGGAAGGCACAATGAGCAGTTCTTC | CATSDATGRHNEQFF | TRBV24-1 | few | . | TRBJ2-1
TGTGCCAGCAGGGCCTTAGCGGGAGTTTCGTTAGTTGGCACAGATACGCAGTATTTT | CASRALAGVSLVGTDTQYF | TRBV6-1 | many | TRBD2 | TRBJ2-3
TGTGCCAGCAGGATCCAGGGGGTGATTTTCACTGAAGCTTTCTTT | CASRIQGVIFTEAFF | TRBV5-8 | many | TRBD1 | TRBJ1-1
TGTGCCAGCAGTTCTATAGGGGCCGGGAAGTACTTC | CASSSIGAGKYF | TRBV28 | many | . | TRBJ2-7
TGTGCCAGCAGTTTCCAAAGTTCCCTTTCACCCCTCCACTTT | CASSFQSSLSPLHF | TRBV12-3/TRBV12-4 | many | . | TRBJ1-6
TGTGCCAGCAGCAGGGTGACCGGGGAGCTGTTTTTT | CASSRVTGELFF | TRBV7-2 | many | . | TRBJ2-2
TGTGCCATCAGTGAAGAAGGGGCTCCTTCACCCCTCCACTTT | CAISEEGAPSPLHF | TRBV10-3 | many | . | TRBJ1-6
TGTGCCTGGTCTGCAAAGGGTTCAGATACGCAGTATTTT | CAWSAKGSDTQYF | TRBV30 | many | . | TRBJ2-3
TGTGCCAGCAGCGATGACCGGGCGCTCTGGCAGTACTTC | CASSDDRALWQYF | TRBV12-3/TRBV12-4 | many | . | TRBJ2-7
TGCAGTGCTAGCAGGGGGGCTTGGAATGAGCAGTTCTTC | CSASRGAWNEQFF | TRBV20-1 | many | . | TRBJ2-1
TGCAGTGCTAGAGATCCGGGAGTGGCAGATACGCAGTATTTT | CSARDPGVADTQYF | TRBV20-1 | many | . | TRBJ2-3
TGTGCCAGCAGTTTATCCCCACAGGGGAGGGCAGATACGCAGTATTTT | CASSLSPQGRADTQYF | TRBV27 | many | . | TRBJ2-3
TGCGCCAGCAGTTCCGGGACAGGGTACACTGAAGCTTTCTTT | CASSSGTGYTEAFF | TRBV5-1 | . | TRBD1 | TRBJ1-1
TGCAGCGTTGGGCAGGGGGATAAGTACGAGCAGTACTTC | CSVGQGDKYEQYF | TRBV29-1 | many | TRBD1 | TRBJ2-7
TGTGCCATCAGTGGAATAGCTGGCGGGAGACCCGATACGCAGTATTTT | CAISGIAGGRPDTQYF | TRBV10-3 | many | TRBD2 | TRBJ2-3
TGTGCCAGCAGCTTAGGGACTCAGTCGAATGAGCAGTTCTTC | CASSLGTQSNEQFF | TRBV7-9 | many | . | TRBJ2-1
TGTGCCAGCAGTCCTACAGGGGCTAGGTTAGGCGAGCAGTACTTC | CASSPTGARLGEQYF | TRBV28 | many | TRBD1 | TRBJ2-7
TGTGCCAGCAGCGTAGGCGGCTTTGATTCACCCCTCCACTTT | CASSVGGFDSPLHF | TRBV9 | many | . | TRBJ1-6
TGCAGTGCTACTTGGACGCTTAACACTGAAGCTTTCTTT | CSATWTLNTEAFF | TRBV20-1 | . | . | TRBJ1-1
TGCAGTGCTAGTTCCCCAAGCGGGAGGCACACCTACGAGCAGTACTTC | CSASSPSGRHTYEQYF | TRBV20-1 | many | TRBD2 | TRBJ2-7
TGTGCCAGCACTGCCGGGACGGGAAACTATGGCTACACCTTC | CASTAGTGNYGYTF | TRBV6-1 | many | . | TRBJ1-2
TGTGCCACCAGCAGAGATACGGGGGCCAATGAGCAGTTCTTC | CATSRDTGANEQFF | TRBV15 | many | . | TRBJ2-1
TGTGCCAGCAGTTTGGACCGGGTTGGCAATCAGCCCCAGCATTTT | CASSLDRVGNQPQHF | TRBV28 | many | . | TRBJ1-5
TGTGCCAGCAGCTTATACCCCCCCCAGTCAGCGGGAGGCCGCTCCTACAATGAGCAGTTCTTC | CASSLYPPQSAGGRSYNEQFF | TRBV7-3 | few | TRBD2 | TRBJ2-1
TGCGCCAGCAGCCGGGGGAGCGGGGGCGCCCCAGATACGCAGTATTTT | CASSRGSGGAPDTQYF | TRBV4-1 | many | TRBD2 | TRBJ2-3
TGTGCCAGTAGTATCCCGGACAATGAGCAGTTCTTC | CASSIPDNEQFF | TRBV19 | many | . | TRBJ2-1
TGTGCCAGCAGTGGATACAGTGTCGATCAGCCCCAGCATTTT | CASSGYSVDQPQHF | TRBV25-1 | many | . | TRBJ1-5
TGTGCCAGCAGCCCGGTATTGGATACGCAGTATTTT | CASSPVLDTQYF | TRBV7-8 | many | . | TRBJ2-3
TGTGCCAGCAGGGACAGCATGAACACTGAAGCTTTCTTT | CASRDSMNTEAFF | TRBV12-3/TRBV12-4 | many | . | TRBJ1-1
TGTGCCAGCAGTTTGTGGGCGGGAGGGAGCACAGATACGCAGTATTTT | CASSLWAGGSTDTQYF | TRBV27 | many | TRBD2 | TRBJ2-3
TGTGCCAGCCGATCCACTCCGAACACTGAAGCTTTCTTT | CASRSTPNTEAFF | TRBV6-6 | many | . | TRBJ1-1
TGTGCCAGCAGTGGATCCATAGACAGTTCTGGGGCCAACGTCCTGACTTTC | CASSGSIDSSGANVLTF | TRBV27 | many | . | TRBJ2-6
TGTGCCAGCCGTGGACTAGCGGACCAGGGGGAGCTGTTTTTT | CASRGLADQGELFF | TRBV28 | many | TRBD2 | TRBJ2-2
TGTGCCAGTAGTATGGACTCGGCGAGCTCCTACAATGAGCAGTTCTTC | CASSMDSASSYNEQFF | TRBV19 | many | . | TRBJ2-1
TGTGCCAGCAGTTCTGAGGGCCCTACCGTATACACCGGGGAGCTGTTTTTT | CASSSEGPTVYTGELFF | TRBV28 | many | . | TRBJ2-2
TGTGCCAGCAGCTTATCGTGGACAGTTAGCGGGACCCAGTACTTC | CASSLSWTVSGTQYF | TRBV7-9 | many | . | TRBJ2-5
TGCAGTGCTACGGGGACTAACCCCACAGATACGCAGTATTTT | CSATGTNPTDTQYF | TRBV20-1 | many | TRBD2 | TRBJ2-3
TGTGCCAGTCTAAGAGGGGGCGTCGGCAATCAGCCCCAGCATTTT | CASLRGGVGNQPQHF | TRBV11-2 | . | TRBD1 | TRBJ1-5
TGTGCCAGCAGTTTTAGGGGCGGGCTAGCGGGAGAGGAGACCCAGTACTTC | CASSFRGGLAGEETQYF | TRBV12-3/TRBV12-4 | many | TRBD2 | TRBJ2-5
TGTGCCAGCAGCGAACACAGGGGTACAGATACGCAGTATTTT | CASSEHRGTDTQYF | TRBV7-2 | many | TRBD1 | TRBJ2-3